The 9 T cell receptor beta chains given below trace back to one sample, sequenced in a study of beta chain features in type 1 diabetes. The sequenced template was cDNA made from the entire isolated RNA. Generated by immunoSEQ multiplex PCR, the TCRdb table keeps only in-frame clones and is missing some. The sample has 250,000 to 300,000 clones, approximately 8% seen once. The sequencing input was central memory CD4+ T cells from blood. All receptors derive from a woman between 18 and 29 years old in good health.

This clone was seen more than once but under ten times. The CDR3 here is CASSSMGQGLRGQFF. In nucleotides, the CDR3 is TGTGCCAGCAGCTCTATGGGACAGGGGCTGAGGGGGCAGTTCTTC. This rearrangement joins TRBV5-6 to TRBJ2-1, with TRBD1 matching over 10 bases. With V trimmed by 3 bases and J by 12 bases, 12 bases remained unmatched. The CDR3 sequence is 15 residues long. From germline, CDR1 is SGHDT and CDR2 YYEEEE.

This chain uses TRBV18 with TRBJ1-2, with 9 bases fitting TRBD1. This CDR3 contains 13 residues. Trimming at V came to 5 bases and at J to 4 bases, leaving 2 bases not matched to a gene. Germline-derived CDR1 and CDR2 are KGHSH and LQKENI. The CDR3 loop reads CASSMGQGYGYTF. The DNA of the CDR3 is TGTGCCAGCTCAATGGGACAGGGCTATGGCTACACCTTC.

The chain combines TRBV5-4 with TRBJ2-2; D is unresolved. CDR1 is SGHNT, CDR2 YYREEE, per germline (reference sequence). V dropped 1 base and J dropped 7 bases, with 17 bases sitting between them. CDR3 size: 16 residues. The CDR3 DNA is TGTGCCAGCAGCTTGTCAACGCAGGCCAGAGGCGGGGAGCTGTTTTTT. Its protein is CASSLSTQARGGELFF.

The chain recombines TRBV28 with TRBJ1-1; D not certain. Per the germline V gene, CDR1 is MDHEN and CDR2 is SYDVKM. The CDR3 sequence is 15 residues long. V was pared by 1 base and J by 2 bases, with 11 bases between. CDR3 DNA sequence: TGTGCCAGCAGTTTATTAAACCGGGCCAACACTGAAGCTTTCTTT. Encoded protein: CASSLLNRANTEAFF.

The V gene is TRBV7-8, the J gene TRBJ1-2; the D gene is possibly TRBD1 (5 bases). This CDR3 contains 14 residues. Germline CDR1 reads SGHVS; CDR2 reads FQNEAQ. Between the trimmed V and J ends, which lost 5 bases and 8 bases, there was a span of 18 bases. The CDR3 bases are TGTGCCAGCAGCCGGGGACGAGGGGAAGGAGGCTACACCTTC. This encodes CASSRGRGEGGYTF.

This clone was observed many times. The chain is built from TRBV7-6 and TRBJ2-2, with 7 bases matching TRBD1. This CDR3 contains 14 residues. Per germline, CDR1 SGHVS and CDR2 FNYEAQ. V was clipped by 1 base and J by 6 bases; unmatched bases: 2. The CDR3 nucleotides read TGTGCCAGCAGCTTAGACAGGGGAGCCGGGGAGCTGTTTTTT. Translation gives CASSLDRGAGELFF.

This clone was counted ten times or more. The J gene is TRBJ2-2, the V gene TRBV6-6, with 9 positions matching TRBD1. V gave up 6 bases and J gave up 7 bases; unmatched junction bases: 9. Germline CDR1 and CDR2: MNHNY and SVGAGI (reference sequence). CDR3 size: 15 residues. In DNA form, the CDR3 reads TGTGCCAGCAGCCTGCGGACAGGGGAGGTCGGGGAGCTGTTTTTT. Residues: CASSLRTGEVGELFF.

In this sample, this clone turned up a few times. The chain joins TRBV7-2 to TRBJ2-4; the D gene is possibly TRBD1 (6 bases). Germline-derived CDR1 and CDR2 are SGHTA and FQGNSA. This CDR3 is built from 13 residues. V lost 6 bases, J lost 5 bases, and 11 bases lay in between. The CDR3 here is CASRPGQQNIQYF. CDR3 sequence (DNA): TGTGCCAGCAGGCCGGGACAACAAAACATTCAGTACTTC.

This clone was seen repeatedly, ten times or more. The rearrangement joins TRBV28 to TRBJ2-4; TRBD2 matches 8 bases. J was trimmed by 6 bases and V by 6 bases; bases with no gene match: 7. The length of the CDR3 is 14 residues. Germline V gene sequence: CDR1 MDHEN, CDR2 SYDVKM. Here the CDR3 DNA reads TGTGCCAGCAGCAGAGGGACTAGGAGAAACATTCAGTACTTC. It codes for CASSRGTRRNIQYF.